Sequencing of this T cell receptor beta chain was carried out in a study of blood T cell repertoires in COVID-19. Turning to the study itself: Spain, Italy and the United States supplied samples that represented acute and convalescent COVID-19. PBMCs, B-cell-depleted T cells, or T cells were the source of the cDNA or gDNA that made up the material.

Germline CDR1 and CDR2: SGHDT and YYEEEE. The V gene end was trimmed by 4 bases and the J gene end by 4 bases; junction bases not matched to a gene: 18. The CDR3 is 18 amino acids. How the authors handled the data: Reference gene primers were amplified, and this amplification served to estimate nucleated cell counts. Libraries were prepared by immunoSEQ multiplex PCR; TCRdb keeps only in-frame clonotypes and omits some of them. V, J and clone size were drawn from that table, and D and trimming were deduced from the DNA. The data show about 170,000 clones, with 88% seen just once and approximately 24% held by the top ten.

This rearrangement joins TRBV5-6 to TRBJ2-5; 8 nucleotides align to TRBD2. The TCR was taken from a man between 60 and 75 years old with acute or convalescent COVID-19. The source material was peripheral blood. The CDR3 region has the DNA TGTGCCAGCAGCCCCCGGGCGGCTAGCGGGCCTCGGGGAGAGACCCAGTACTTC. It translates to CASSPRAASGPRGETQYF.